The clone carrying this T cell receptor (beta chain) was seen a handful of times. Antigen specificity is unknown. Germline CDR1 reads MNHNY; CDR2 reads SVGAGI (reference sequence). The CDR3 loop spans 14 amino acids. V was clipped by 3 bases and J by 1 base, with 9 bases between them. The data originate from a study of cytomegalovirus exposure and HLA in healthy donors. Study observations and caveats: TCR beta sequences numbering 15,000 to 20,000 were associated with HLA alleles at 0.05 false discovery rate in a later analysis.

Primers included in the PCR were 60 Vbeta and 13 Jbeta primers. Assay: immunoSEQ multiplex PCR; the TCRdb copy retains only in-frame clones and omits some. The sample holds under 150,000 clones, roughly 80% seen once. This TCR came from a woman between 50 and 59 years old in good health and CMV-seropositive. The rearrangement joins TRBV6-6 to TRBJ1-1; D unclear. Sequenced sample: PBMCs. CDR3: CASSYAEENTEAFF. The CDR3, as DNA: TGTGCCAGCAGTTATGCGGAAGAGAACACTGAAGCTTTCTTT.